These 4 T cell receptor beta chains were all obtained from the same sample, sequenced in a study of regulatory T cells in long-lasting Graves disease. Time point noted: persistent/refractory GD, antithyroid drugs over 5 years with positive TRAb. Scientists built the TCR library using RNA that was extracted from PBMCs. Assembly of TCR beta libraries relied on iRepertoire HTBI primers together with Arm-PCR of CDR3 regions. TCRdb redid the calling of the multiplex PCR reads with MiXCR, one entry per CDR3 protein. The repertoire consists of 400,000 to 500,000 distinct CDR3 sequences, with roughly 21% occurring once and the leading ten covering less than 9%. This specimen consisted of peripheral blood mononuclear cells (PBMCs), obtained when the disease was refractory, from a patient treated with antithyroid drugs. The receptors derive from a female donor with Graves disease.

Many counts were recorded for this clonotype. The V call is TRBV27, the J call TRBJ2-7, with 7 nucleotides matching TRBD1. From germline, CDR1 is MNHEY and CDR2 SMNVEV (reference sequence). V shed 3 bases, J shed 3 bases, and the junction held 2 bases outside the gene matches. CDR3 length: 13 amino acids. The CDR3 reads CASSFNRGYEQYF. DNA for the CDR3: TGTGCCAGCAGTTTCAACAGGGGCTACGAGCAGTACTTC.

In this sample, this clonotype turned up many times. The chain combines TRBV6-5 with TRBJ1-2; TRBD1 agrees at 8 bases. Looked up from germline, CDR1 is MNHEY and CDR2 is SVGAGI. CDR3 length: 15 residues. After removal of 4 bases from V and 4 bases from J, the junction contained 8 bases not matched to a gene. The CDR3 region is CASSSRTGRSYGYTF. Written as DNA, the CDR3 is TGTGCCAGCAGTTCTCGGACAGGGCGTAGCTATGGCTACACCTTC.

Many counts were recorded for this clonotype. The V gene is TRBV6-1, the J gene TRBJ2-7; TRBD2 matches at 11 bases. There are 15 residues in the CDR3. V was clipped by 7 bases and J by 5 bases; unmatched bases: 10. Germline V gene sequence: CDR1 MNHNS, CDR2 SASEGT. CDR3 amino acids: CASKVLAGAMNEQYF. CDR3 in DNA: TGTGCCAGCAAGGTACTAGCGGGAGCAATGAACGAGCAGTACTTC.

The CDR3 is CAISPRTSGGRETQYF. The CDR3 bases are TGTGCCATCAGTCCCCGGACTAGCGGGGGGCGGGAGACCCAGTACTTC. The rearrangement links TRBV10-3 to TRBJ2-5; 14 bases match TRBD2. The CDR3 totals 16 residues. Germline V gene data show CDR1 as ENHRY and CDR2 as SYGVKD. V gave up 5 bases and J gave up 5 bases; unmatched junction bases: 7.